This TCR beta chain is drawn from a study of blood T cell repertoires in COVID-19. At least ten counts were recorded for this clone. Sequenced by immunoSEQ multiplex PCR; TCRdb stores in-frame clones only, minus some. The sample gives 200,000 to 250,000 clones, roughly 89% of which show up once; over 3% is in the top ten. Enrollees, 18 to 89 years old, lived in approximately 24 US areas. The receptor was isolated from a woman between 35 and 50 years old with acute COVID-19. Sequenced: PBMCs or T cells enriched from blood (not recorded which).

CDR3 in DNA: TGTGCCAGCACCCTAGGGGGGGATGGCTACACCTTC. It codes for CASTLGGDGYTF. V gene TRBV11-2 combines with J gene TRBJ1-2; possibly TRBD1 for D (6 bases). The CDR3 is made up of 12 amino acids. Trimming stripped 7 bases from V and 6 bases from J, with 12 bases between. Germline CDR1 SGHAT, CDR2 FQNNGV.